This T cell receptor (beta chain) was sequenced in a study of blood T cell repertoires in COVID-19. At the level of the study: Acute and convalescent COVID-19 specimens originated in the United States, Italy and Spain.

Original handling: Reference gene primer amplification in the assay estimated nucleated cell counts. Generated by immunoSEQ multiplex PCR, the TCRdb table keeps only in-frame clones and is missing some. V and J calls and clone size are those listed in that table; D and trimming were worked out from the DNA. The sample carries 84,000 or so clones, roughly 74% recorded once. The CDR3 consists of 14 residues. In germline, CDR1 is SGHDT, CDR2 YYEEEE. Recruited during active infection, patients (from Seattle) were subsequently followed longitudinally. As concerns this clone: The junction shows a germline mismatch at one end, possibly a read error.

This sequence originates from a man between 65 and 85 years old with COVID-19, enrolled during active disease. This chain connects TRBV5-6 to TRBJ2-1; 15 bases are a match to TRBD2. Sequences were obtained from peripheral blood. This CDR3 is CASSAGTSGGQQIF. DNA of the CDR3: TGTGCCAGCAGCGCCGGGACTAGCGGGGGGCAACAGATCTTC. The variable domain in full, with the rest retrieved from reference TRBV5-6 and TRBJ2-1, is DAGVTQSPTHLIKTRGQQVTLRCSPKSGHDTVSWYQQALGQGPQFIFQYYEEEERQRGNFPDRFSGHQFPNYSSELNVNALLLGDSALYLCASSAGTSGGQQIFGPGTRLTVL.